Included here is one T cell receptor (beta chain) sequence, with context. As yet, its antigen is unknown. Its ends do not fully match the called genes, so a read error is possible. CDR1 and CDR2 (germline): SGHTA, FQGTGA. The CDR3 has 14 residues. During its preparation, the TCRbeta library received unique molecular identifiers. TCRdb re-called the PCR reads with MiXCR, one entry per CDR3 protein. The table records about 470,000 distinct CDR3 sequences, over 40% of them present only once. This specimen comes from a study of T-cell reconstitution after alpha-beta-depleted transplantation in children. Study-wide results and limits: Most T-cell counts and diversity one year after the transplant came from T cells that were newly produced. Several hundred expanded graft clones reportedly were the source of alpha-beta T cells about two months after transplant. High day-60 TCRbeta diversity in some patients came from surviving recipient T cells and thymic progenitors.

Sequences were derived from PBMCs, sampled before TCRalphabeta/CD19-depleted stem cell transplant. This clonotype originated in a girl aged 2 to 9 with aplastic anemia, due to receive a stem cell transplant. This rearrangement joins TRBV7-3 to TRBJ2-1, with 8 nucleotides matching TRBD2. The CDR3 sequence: CARIAGRGYNEQLF. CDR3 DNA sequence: TGTGCCAGAATCGCCGGGAGGGGGTACAATGAGCAGCTCTTC.